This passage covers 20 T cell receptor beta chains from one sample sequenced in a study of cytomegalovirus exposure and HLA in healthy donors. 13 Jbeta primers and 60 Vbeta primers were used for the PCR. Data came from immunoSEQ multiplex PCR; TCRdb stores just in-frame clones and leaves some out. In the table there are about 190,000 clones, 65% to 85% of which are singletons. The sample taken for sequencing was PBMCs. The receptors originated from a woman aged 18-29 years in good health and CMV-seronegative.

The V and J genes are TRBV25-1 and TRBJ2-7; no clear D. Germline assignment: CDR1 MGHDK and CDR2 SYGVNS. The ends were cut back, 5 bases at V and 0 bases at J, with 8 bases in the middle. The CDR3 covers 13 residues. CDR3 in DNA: TGTGCCAGCAGTTACAGCAGCTCCTACGAGCAGTACTTC. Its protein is CASSYSSSYEQYF.

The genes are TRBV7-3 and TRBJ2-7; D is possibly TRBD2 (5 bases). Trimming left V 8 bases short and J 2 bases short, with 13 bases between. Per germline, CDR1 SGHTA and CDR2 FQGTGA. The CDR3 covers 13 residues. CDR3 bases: TGTGCCAGCGGCTACGGGGTTCCCTACGAGCAGTACTTC. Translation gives CASGYGVPYEQYF.

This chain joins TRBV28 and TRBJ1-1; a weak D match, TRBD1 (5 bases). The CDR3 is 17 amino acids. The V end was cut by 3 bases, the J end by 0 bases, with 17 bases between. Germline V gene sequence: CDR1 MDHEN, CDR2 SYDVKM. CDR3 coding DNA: TGTGCCAGCAGTTTGAGGCAGGGTGGAGTCATGAACACTGAAGCTTTCTTT. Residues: CASSLRQGGVMNTEAFF.

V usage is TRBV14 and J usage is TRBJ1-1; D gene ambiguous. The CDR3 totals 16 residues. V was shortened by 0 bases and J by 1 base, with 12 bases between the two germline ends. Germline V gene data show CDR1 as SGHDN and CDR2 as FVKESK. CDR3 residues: CASSQDSDYWNTEAFF. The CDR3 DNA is TGTGCCAGCAGCCAAGATTCGGACTACTGGAACACTGAAGCTTTCTTT.

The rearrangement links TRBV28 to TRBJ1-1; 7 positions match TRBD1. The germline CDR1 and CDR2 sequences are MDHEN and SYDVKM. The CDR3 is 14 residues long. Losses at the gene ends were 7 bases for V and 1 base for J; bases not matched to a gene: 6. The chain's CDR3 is CASIFGTANTEAFF. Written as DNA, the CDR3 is TGTGCCAGCATCTTTGGGACAGCGAACACTGAAGCTTTCTTT.

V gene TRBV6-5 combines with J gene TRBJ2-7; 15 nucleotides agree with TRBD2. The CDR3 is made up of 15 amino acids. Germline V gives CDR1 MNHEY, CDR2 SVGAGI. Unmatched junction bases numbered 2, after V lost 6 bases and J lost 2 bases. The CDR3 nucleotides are TGTGCCAGCAGAGGACTAGCGGGAGGGACCTACGAGCAGTACTTC. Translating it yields CASRGLAGGTYEQYF.

The CDR3 DNA reads TGCAGCGTTACAGGGGGGATCTCCTACGAGCAGTACTTC. Translating gives CSVTGGISYEQYF. The chain links TRBV29-1 to TRBJ2-7; 8 positions agree with TRBD1. The CDR3 covers 13 residues. The germline CDR1 and CDR2 sequences are SQVTM and ANQGSEA. J gave up 0 bases and V 5 bases, and 3 bases lay outside the gene matches.

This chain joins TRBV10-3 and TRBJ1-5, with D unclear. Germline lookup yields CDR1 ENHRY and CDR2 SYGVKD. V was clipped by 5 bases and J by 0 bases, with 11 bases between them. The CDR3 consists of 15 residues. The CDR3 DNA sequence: TGTGCCATCAGTCCTCAGGAACTTAGCAATCAGCCCCAGCATTTT. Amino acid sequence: CAISPQELSNQPQHF.

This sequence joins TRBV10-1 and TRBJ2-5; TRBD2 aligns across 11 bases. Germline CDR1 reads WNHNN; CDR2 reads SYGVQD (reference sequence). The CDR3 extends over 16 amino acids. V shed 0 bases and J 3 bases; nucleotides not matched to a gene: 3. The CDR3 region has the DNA TGCGCCAGCAGTGAGTCCCTAGCGGGAGGTAAAGAGACCCAGTACTTC. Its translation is CASSESLAGGKETQYF.

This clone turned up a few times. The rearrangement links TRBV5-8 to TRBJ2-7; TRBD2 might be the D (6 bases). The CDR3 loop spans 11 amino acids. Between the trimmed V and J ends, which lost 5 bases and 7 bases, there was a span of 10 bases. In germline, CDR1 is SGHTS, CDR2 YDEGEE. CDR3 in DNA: TGTGCCAGCAGTCGGCGGGGTGAGCAGTACTTC. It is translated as CASSRRGEQYF.

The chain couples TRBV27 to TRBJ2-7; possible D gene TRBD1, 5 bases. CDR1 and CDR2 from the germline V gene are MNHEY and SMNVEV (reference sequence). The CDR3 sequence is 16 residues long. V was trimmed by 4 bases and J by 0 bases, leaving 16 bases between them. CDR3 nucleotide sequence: TGTGCCAGCAGTTGGTCAGACAGCCGACACTCCTACGAGCAGTACTTC. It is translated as CASSWSDSRHSYEQYF.

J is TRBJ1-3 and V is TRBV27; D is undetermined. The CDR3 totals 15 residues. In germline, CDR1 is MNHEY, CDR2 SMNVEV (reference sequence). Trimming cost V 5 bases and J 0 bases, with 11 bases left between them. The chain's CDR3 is CASSIGSSSGNTIYF. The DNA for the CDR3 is TGTGCCAGCAGTATCGGGTCCAGCTCTGGAAACACCATATATTTT.

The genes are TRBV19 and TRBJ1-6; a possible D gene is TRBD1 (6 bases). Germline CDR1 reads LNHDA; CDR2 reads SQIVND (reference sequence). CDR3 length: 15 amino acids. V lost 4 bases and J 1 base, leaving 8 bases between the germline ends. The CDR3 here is CASSKGVSYNSPLHF. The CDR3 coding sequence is TGTGCCAGTAGTAAGGGGGTGTCCTATAATTCACCCCTCCACTTT.

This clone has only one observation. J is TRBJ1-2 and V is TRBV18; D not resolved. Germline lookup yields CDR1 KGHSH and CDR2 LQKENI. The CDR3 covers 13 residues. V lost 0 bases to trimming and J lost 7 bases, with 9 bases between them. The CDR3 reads CASSPPAGSGYTF. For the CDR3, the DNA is TGTGCCAGCTCACCACCCGCGGGAAGTGGCTACACCTTC.

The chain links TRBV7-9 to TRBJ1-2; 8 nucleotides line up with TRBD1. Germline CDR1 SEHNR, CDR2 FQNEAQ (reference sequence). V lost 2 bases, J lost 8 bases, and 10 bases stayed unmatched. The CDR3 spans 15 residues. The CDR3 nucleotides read TGTGCCAGCAGCTTACTAGGACAGGGTAGTTGGGGCTACACCTTC. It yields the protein CASSLLGQGSWGYTF.

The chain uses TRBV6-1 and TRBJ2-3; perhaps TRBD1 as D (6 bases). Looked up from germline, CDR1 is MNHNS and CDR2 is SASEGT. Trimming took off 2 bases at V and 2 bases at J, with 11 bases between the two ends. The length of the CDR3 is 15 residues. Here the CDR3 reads CASSEQTGITDTQYF. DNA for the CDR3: TGTGCCAGCAGTGAACAGACAGGTATCACAGATACGCAGTATTTT.

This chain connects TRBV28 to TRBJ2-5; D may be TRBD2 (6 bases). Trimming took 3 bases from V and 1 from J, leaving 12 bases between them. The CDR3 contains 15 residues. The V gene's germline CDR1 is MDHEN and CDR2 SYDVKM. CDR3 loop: CASSLVSLAQETQYF. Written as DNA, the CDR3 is TGTGCCAGCAGTTTGGTTTCACTAGCCCAAGAGACCCAGTACTTC.

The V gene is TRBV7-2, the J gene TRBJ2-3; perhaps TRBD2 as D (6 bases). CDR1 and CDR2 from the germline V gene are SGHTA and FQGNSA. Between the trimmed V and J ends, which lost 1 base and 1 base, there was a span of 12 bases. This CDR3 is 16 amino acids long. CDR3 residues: CASSLVRTGGTDTQYF. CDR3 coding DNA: TGTGCCAGCAGCTTAGTTCGTACGGGGGGCACAGATACGCAGTATTTT.

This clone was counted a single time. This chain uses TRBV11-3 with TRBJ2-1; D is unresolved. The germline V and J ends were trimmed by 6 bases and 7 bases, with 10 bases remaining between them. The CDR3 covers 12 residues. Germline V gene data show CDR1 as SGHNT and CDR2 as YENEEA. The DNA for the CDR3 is TGTGCCAGCAGTCGGGTTGTGAATGAGCAGTTCTTC. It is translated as CASSRVVNEQFF.

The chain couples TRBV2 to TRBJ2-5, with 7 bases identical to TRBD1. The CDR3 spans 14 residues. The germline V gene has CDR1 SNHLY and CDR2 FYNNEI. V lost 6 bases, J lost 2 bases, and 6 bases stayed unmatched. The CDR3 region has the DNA TGTGCCAGCAGGCTACAGGGGATGCAAGAGACCCAGTACTTC. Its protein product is CASRLQGMQETQYF.